Below are 15 T cell receptor beta chains sequenced from a single sample in a study of blood T cell repertoires in COVID-19. The table came from immunoSEQ multiplex PCR; TCRdb's copy has only in-frame clones and leaves some out. Here the sample spans approximately 270,000 clones, about 89% being singletons. Sequencing input: PBMCs or T cells enriched from blood (not recorded which). The origin of the receptors is a human donor in a cohort exposed to, infected with or recovered from COVID-19 (not recorded which). The donor label of this sample is uncertain.

V and J are TRBV30 and TRBJ1-3; D unclear. The CDR3 has 13 residues. The V gene lost 5 bases and the J gene lost 0 bases, with 8 bases spanning the gap. Looked up from germline, CDR1 is GTSNPN and CDR2 is SVGIG (reference sequence). DNA of the CDR3: TGTGCCTGGCGGGGTATCTCTGGAAACACCATATATTTT. Residues: CAWRGISGNTIYF.

This clone showed up just once. The sample carries other DNA sequences with the same CDR3. The chain combines TRBV9 with TRBJ1-1; D might be TRBD1 (6 bases). With 0 bases removed from V and 3 bases from J, the gap between germline ends came to 6 bases. CDR3 length: 13 amino acids. Germline CDR1 reads SGDLS; CDR2 reads YYNGEE. The CDR3, as DNA: TGTGCCAGCAGCGTAGCAGGGGACACTGAAGCTTTCTTT. This codes for CASSVAGDTEAFF.

CDR3 region: CASSLDRGTEAFF. In nucleotides, the CDR3 is TGTGCCAGCAGCTTAGACAGGGGCACTGAAGCTTTCTTT. V is TRBV7-2 and J is TRBJ1-1; TRBD1 matches 7 bases. The germline V gene encodes CDR1 SGHTA and CDR2 FQGNSA. With V trimmed by 1 base and J by 4 bases, 0 bases remained unmatched. CDR3 length: 13 residues.

This rearrangement joins TRBV14 to TRBJ2-3; TRBD2 is a possible D gene (5 bases). CDR3 size: 15 residues. V was trimmed by 6 bases and J by 1 base, leaving 14 bases between them. Germline CDR1 SGHDN, CDR2 FVKESK. The CDR3 region has the DNA TGTGCCAGCAGACCACTAGGGTCCCGCACAGATACGCAGTATTTT. Its protein product is CASRPLGSRTDTQYF.

The V call is TRBV2, the J call TRBJ1-5; the D gene is possibly TRBD1 (5 bases). V dropped 5 bases and J dropped 4 bases, with 12 bases sitting between them. Germline-derived CDR1 and CDR2 are SNHLY and FYNNEI. The length of the CDR3 is 14 residues. CDR3 coding DNA: TGTGCCAGCAGTTTCGACAGTACTAATCAGCCCCAGCATTTT. Translating it yields CASSFDSTNQPQHF.

The chain joins TRBV5-1 to TRBJ1-4, with D possibly being TRBD1 (5 bases). The CDR3 covers 16 residues. From germline, CDR1 is SGHRS and CDR2 YFSETQ. The V gene lost 4 bases and the J gene lost 8 bases, with 21 bases spanning the gap. In DNA form, the CDR3 reads TGCGCCAGCAGCGGGGGGGACGCCGGCCTCTGGGAAAAACTGTTTTTT. It codes for CASSGGDAGLWEKLFF.

This sequence joins TRBV2 and TRBJ2-1, with 10 nucleotides matching TRBD2. This CDR3 is 15 amino acids long. Germline loops: CDR1 SNHLY, CDR2 FYNNEI. J was trimmed by 9 bases and V by 4 bases; bases with no gene match: 9. The CDR3 here is CASSVQRGGQSEQFF. The CDR3 DNA reads TGTGCCAGCAGTGTACAGCGGGGGGGCCAGAGTGAGCAGTTCTTC.

V usage is TRBV6-1 and J usage is TRBJ1-1; D gene ambiguous. The V and J ends lost 2 bases and 3 bases respectively, with 7 bases between them. This CDR3 comprises 13 residues. Germline assignment: CDR1 MNHNS and CDR2 SASEGT. Here the CDR3 reads CASSENRDTEAFF. For the CDR3, the DNA is TGTGCCAGCAGTGAAAATAGAGACACTGAAGCTTTCTTT.

This clone was observed a few times. The chain combines TRBV4-2 with TRBJ2-3; D is perhaps TRBD2 (5 bases). The length of the CDR3 is 17 residues. V lost 1 base and J lost 0, with 14 bases in between. Germline V CDR1 and CDR2: LGHNA, YNFKEQ. The CDR3 nucleotides read TGTGCCAGCAGCCAAGTCGTTAAAGCGGAGAGCACAGATACGCAGTATTTT. Translated: CASSQVVKAESTDTQYF.

V is TRBV2 and J is TRBJ2-5; D unresolved. The germline V gene encodes CDR1 SNHLY and CDR2 FYNNEI. V dropped 2 bases and J dropped 2 bases, with 9 bases sitting between them. There are 14 residues in the CDR3. The CDR3 DNA reads TGTGCCAGCAGTGAATATACAGTACAAGAGACCCAGTACTTC. It is translated as CASSEYTVQETQYF.

This sequence joins TRBV16 and TRBJ1-1; D unclear. This CDR3 has 13 amino acids. V was clipped by 1 base and J by 1 base, with 4 bases between them. CDR1 is KGHSY and CDR2 is FQNENV in the germline V gene. This CDR3 reads CASSQYGNTEAFF. In nucleotides, the CDR3 is TGTGCCAGCAGCCAATACGGGAACACTGAAGCTTTCTTT.

The genes are TRBV9 and TRBJ2-3; tentatively, D is TRBD2 (6 bases). The CDR3 is 12 residues long. Germline assignment: CDR1 SGDLS and CDR2 YYNGEE. With 7 bases removed from V and 3 bases from J, the gap between germline ends came to 9 bases. The CDR3 sequence is CASRGYTDTQYF. As DNA, the CDR3 is TGTGCCAGCCGGGGGTATACAGATACGCAGTATTTT.

V gene TRBV25-1 combines with J gene TRBJ1-6; D may be TRBD1 (5 bases). Germline-derived CDR1 and CDR2 are MGHDK and SYGVNS. The CDR3 is 15 amino acids. Trimming cost V 2 bases and J 3 bases, with 8 bases left between them. CDR3 DNA sequence: TGTGCCAGCAGTGAAGGGGGGATCTATAATTCACCCCTCCACTTT. It is translated as CASSEGGIYNSPLHF.

The genes are TRBV11-3 and TRBJ2-2; 10 bases line up with TRBD1. The length of the CDR3 is 15 residues. Looked up from germline, CDR1 is SGHNT and CDR2 is YENEEA. Trimming cost V 5 bases and J 7 bases; bases outside gene matches: 7. CDR3 amino acids: CASSVRDRGDGELFF. The CDR3 region has the DNA TGTGCCAGCAGCGTCCGGGACAGGGGAGACGGGGAGCTGTTTTTT.

This rearrangement joins TRBV27 to TRBJ1-1, with D unclear. The germline V gene has CDR1 MNHEY and CDR2 SMNVEV (reference sequence). V was trimmed by 3 bases and J by 6 bases, leaving 11 bases between them. CDR3 size: 13 residues. For the CDR3, the DNA is TGTGCCAGCAGTTTCGGGGTGCTCGCTGAAGCTTTCTTT. Translating gives CASSFGVLAEAFF.